These 13 T cell receptor beta chains were all obtained from the same sample, sequenced in a study of tissue T cells after allogeneic stem cell transplantation (dated by TCRdb to between 2021 and 2024). Library generation was performed with the immunoSEQ multiplex PCR assay. What TCRdb holds here is the immuneACCESS table cut down to in-frame rearrangements. Part of the clones is not present; checked against another copy, under half of the missing clones reflect an unresolved V gene, and the others are unexplained. The sample table lists more than 40,000 clones, around 72% of them with a count of one. Approximately 0.5% of the sample comes from the top ten. Sequencing was carried out using sorted cells pooled from one or two spleens. The receptor set was obtained from a pool of C57BL/6 mice in good health.

Worth noting for this clone: Mouse names are used for the genes. The missing CDR3 end, 1 residue past where the read stops, is filled in from the germline J gene. The rearrangement joins TRBV20 to TRBJ2-4, with 9 bases matching TRBD1. The CDR3 runs to 14 residues. The V gene end was trimmed by 2 bases and the J gene end by 2 bases; junction bases not matched to a gene: 2. The germline CDR1 and CDR2 sequences are GFQATS and STVNSAI. CDR3 sequence: CGARTGGNQNTLYF. The CDR3 bases that were read are TGTGGTGCTAGGACAGGGGGCAATCAAAACACCTTGTAC.

As for this clone: Mouse germline and gene names are used. The sequenced fragment ends 1 residue before the CDR3 boundary, so the rest is inferred from the germline J gene. The V gene is TRBV26, the J gene TRBJ2-5; no reliable D call. Germline V gene data show CDR1 as KGHPV and CDR2 as FQNQEV (reference sequence). With 3 bases removed from V and 6 bases from J, the gap between germline ends came to 7 bases. The CDR3 covers 12 residues. The CDR3 sequence: CASSLGRDTQYF. CDR3 DNA (partial): TGTGCCAGCAGTCTTGGCAGGGACACCCAGTAC.

A few counts support this clone. All gene names here are mouse names. With the read ending 1 residue before the CDR3 end, the germline J gene is used to fill in that end. The V and J genes are TRBV1 and TRBJ2-7; no clear D. The CDR3 consists of 12 residues. V lost 1 base, J lost 7 bases, and 8 bases lay in between. Germline V lookup: CDR1 NSQYPW, CDR2 LRSPGD (reference sequence). The CDR3 bases that were read are TGCACCTGCAGTGCAGGGATTGGGGAACAGTAC. Translating it yields CTCSAGIGEQY. The entire CDR3 protein is CTCSAGIGEQYF. The whole variable domain, filled in from reference TRBV1 and TRBJ2-7, reads VTLLEQNPRWRLVPRGQAVNLRCILKNSQYPWMSWYQQDLQKQLQWLFTLRSPGDKEVKSLPGADYLATRVTDTELRLQVANMSQGRTLYCTCSAGIGEQYFGPGTRLTVL.

For this clone: Gene labels here are mouse ones. The part of the CDR3 DNA that was read is TGTGGTGCTTTCGACAGGGGGCGGGAAACGCTGTAT. Encoded protein: CGAFDRGRETLY. The whole CDR3 region reads CGAFDRGRETLYF. The chain uses TRBV20 and TRBJ2-3; TRBD1 matches 10 bases. With the read ending 1 residue before the CDR3 end, the germline J gene is used to fill in that end. This CDR3 has 13 residues. Germline CDR1 and CDR2: GFQATS and STVNSAI. V gave up 5 bases and J gave up 6 bases; unmatched junction bases: 5.

Comment on this clone: Mouse gene names and germline throughout. The read stops 1 residue short of the end of the CDR3; the missing end is completed from the germline J gene. The chain is built from TRBV15 and TRBJ2-1, with 10 bases that match TRBD2. CDR1 is SGHND, CDR2 FRSKSL, per germline. The CDR3 is 15 residues long. Unmatched junction bases numbered 6, after V lost 6 bases and J lost 4 bases. The sequenced CDR3 bases are TGTGCCAGCAGGGTACCGGGACTGGGGTATGCTGAGCAGTTC. It codes for CASRVPGLGYAEQF. The complete CDR3 reads CASRVPGLGYAEQFF.

Comments on this clone: Genes and germline are mouse. From the germline J gene comes the end of the CDR3, since the read stops 1 residue before it. The gene calls are TRBV20 and TRBJ1-1; 7 bases fit TRBD1. The CDR3 length is 12 residues. With 7 bases clipped from V and 3 bases from J, the junction kept 5 bases outside the gene matches. The germline V gene encodes CDR1 GFQATS and CDR2 STVNSAI. Here the CDR3 reads CGVRQGDTEVFF. The part of the CDR3 DNA that was read is TGTGGTGTCAGACAGGGCGACACAGAAGTCTTC. Full variable domain (remainder filled in from reference TRBV20 and TRBJ1-1): GALVYQYPRRTICKSGTSMRMECQAVGFQATSVAWYRQSPQKTFELIALSTVNSAIKYEQNFTQEKFPISHPNLSFSSMTVLNAYLEDRGLYLCGVRQGDTEVFFGKGTRLTVV.

This clone occurred a few times. Mouse gene names apply. From the germline J gene comes the end of the CDR3, since the read stops 1 residue before it. The same CDR3 also results from other DNA sequences found in this sample. The genes are TRBV2 and TRBJ2-7; tentative D call: TRBD2 (7 bases). CDR3 size: 14 residues. Trimming took off 0 bases at V and 4 bases at J, with 10 bases between the two ends. CDR1 is LGHNA, CDR2 YSYQKL, per germline. This CDR3 is CASSQEGGGYEQYF. CDR3 DNA (partial): TGTGCCAGCAGCCAAGAAGGGGGGGGGTATGAACAGTAC.

This clone showed up just once. The germline and genes are mouse ones. The sequenced part of the CDR3 DNA is TGTGCCAGCAGCTTGAGGGGCCCCTATGAACAGTAC. Translated, it gives CASSLRGPYEQY. In full, the CDR3 reads CASSLRGPYEQYF. The rearrangement joins TRBV3 to TRBJ2-7, with D perhaps TRBD1 or TRBD2 (5 bases each). The read comes to an end 1 residue before the CDR3 does, leaving the germline J gene to fill in the end. Germline CDR1 reads SNHLY; CDR2 reads FYNGKV (reference sequence). This CDR3 spans 13 amino acids. Trimming cost V 3 bases and J 2 bases, with 8 bases left between them.

As to this clone: The genes and germline here are from mouse. Read data end 1 residue before the CDR3 end; the end is taken from the germline J gene. The chain joins TRBV16 to TRBJ2-1; D call uncertain. Trimming pared 3 bases from V and 3 bases from J, leaving 6 bases between. The CDR3 sequence is 13 residues long. Looked up from germline, CDR1 is SGHSA and CDR2 is FRNQAP. The CDR3 loop is CASSLEVYAEQFF. CDR3 DNA (partial): TGTGCAAGCAGCTTGGAGGTCTATGCTGAGCAGTTC. The full variable domain, with the rest looked up from reference TRBV16 and TRBJ2-1, is NAGVIQTPRHKVTGKGQEATLWCEPISGHSAVFWYRQTIVQGLEFLTYFRNQAPIDDSGMPKERFSAQMPNQSHSTLKIQSTQPQDSAVYLCASSLEVYAEQFFGPGTRLTVL.

In the case of this clone: The gene symbols are mouse symbols. The CDR3 end is not reached by the read, which stops 1 residue before it; the germline J gene fills it in. The rearrangement links TRBV12-2 to TRBJ1-2, with TRBD1 matching over 9 bases. CDR3 length: 14 residues. The V segment lost 4 bases and the J segment 4 bases; nucleotides outside the gene matches: 6. Germline-derived CDR1 and CDR2 are SGHLS and HYDKME. The CDR3 DNA, read in part, is TGTGCCAGCTCAAGGGACAGGGAGGGCTCCGACTACACC. Its translation is CASSRDREGSDYT. The entire CDR3 protein is CASSRDREGSDYTF.

Details on this clone: Gene names denote mouse genes. The CDR3 is cut off 1 residue early in the read; its end comes from the germline J gene. The chain carries TRBV13-2 and TRBJ1-1, with D possibly matching TRBD1 (6 bases). V was shortened by 0 bases and J by 2 bases, with 8 bases between the two germline ends. This CDR3 is built from 14 residues. Germline CDR1 is NNHNN and CDR2 is SYGAGS (reference sequence). The CDR3 bases that were read are TGTGCCAGCGGTGATGTGGGACATAACACAGAAGTCTTC. Protein product: CASGDVGHNTEVF. The whole CDR3 is CASGDVGHNTEVFF.

Comment on this clone: The listed genes are named as in mouse. The sequenced fragment ends 1 residue before the CDR3 boundary, so the rest is inferred from the germline J gene. The rearrangement links TRBV13-2 to TRBJ1-4; 10 bases are shared with TRBD1. Unmatched junction bases numbered 6, after V lost 3 bases and J lost 4 bases. CDR1 is NNHNN, CDR2 SYGAGS, per germline (reference sequence). This CDR3 has 16 amino acids. The CDR3 region is CASGAPGTGVNERLFF. Partial CDR3 DNA: TGTGCCAGCGGTGCCCCCGGGACAGGGGTCAACGAAAGATTATTT.

As regards this clone: Gene names denote mouse genes. The read ends 1 residue early relative to the CDR3; the germline J gene fills the gap. The rearrangement links TRBV19 to TRBJ1-6; D is unresolved. TRBJ1-6 carries the ORF label, with uncertain function. Trimming stripped 6 bases from V and 0 bases from J, with 7 bases between. CDR1 and CDR2 from the germline V gene are FNHDT and SITEND (reference sequence). The CDR3 sequence is 14 residues long. The CDR3 spells CASTPGSYNSPLYF. The CDR3 bases that were read are TGTGCCAGCACCCCGGGTTCCTATAATTCGCCCCTCTAC.